These T cell receptor beta chains were read from a single sample in a study of shared clonotypes between healthy human individuals. Method: immunoSEQ multiplex PCR; TCRdb's copy keeps in-frame clones and lacks some. Of over 400,000 clones listed, roughly 80% are singletons. Sequenced input: PBMCs. The receptors here all came from a woman between 40 and 50 years old in good health. Some clones in this sample may be carry-over from other donors' samples. Each CDR3 is given with its conserved first and last residue. Each record gives: J gene, clone size, V gene, CDR3 length, D gene, CDR3 DNA, CDR3 protein. D genes are given only for firm matches. Size is stated for part of the rows, as once, few or many counts, or as a class when the clone is expanded.

>TRBJ2-6|.|TRBV10-2|16|.
TGCGCCAGCAGCTTAAAAACTAGCTCTGGGGCCAACGTCCTGACTTTC
CASSLKTSSGANVLTF
>TRBJ2-3|.|TRBV29-1|14|TRBD1
TGCAGCGTTGACGCCAGGGGGCTTGCAGATACGCAGTATTTT
CSVDARGLADTQYF
>TRBJ2-7|.|TRBV21-1|24|.
TGTGCCAGCAGCAAAGCCCCCTACAGGAGTCCGGTAAGACGACAGGGTCCATTTTCCTACGAGCAGTACTTC
CASSKAPYRSPVRRQGPFSYEQYF
>TRBJ1-5|.|TRBV30|13|.
TGTGCCTGGAGTGTAGGGGGGCATCAGCCCCAGCATTTT
CAWSVGGHQPQHF
>TRBJ1-3|.|TRBV19|15|TRBD1
TGTGCCGGACTACAGGGGGCCTCCCCTGGAAACACCATATATTTT
CAGLQGASPGNTIYF
>TRBJ2-1|.|TRBV7-2|17|.
TGTGCCAGCAGCTCATATAAGGTAGGCGGGACGGCCAATGAGCAGTTCTTC
CASSSYKVGGTANEQFF
>TRBJ2-5|.|TRBV7-9|15|TRBD1
TGTGCCAGCAGCTTAGTTTCGTCAGGGGGAGAGACCCAGTACTTC
CASSLVSSGGETQYF
>TRBJ1-2|once|TRBV5-1|14|TRBD1
TGCGCCAGCAGCGGAGGACAGGGGGCGTTTGGCTACACCTTC
CASSGGQGAFGYTF
>TRBJ1-1|.|TRBV27|13|.
TGTGCCAGCAGTTTATCAGTGAACACTGAAGCTTTCTTT
CASSLSVNTEAFF
>TRBJ2-5|once|TRBV30|12|.
TGTGCCTGGAGTGTAAATCCAGAGACCCAGTACTTC
CAWSVNPETQYF
>TRBJ2-1|.|TRBV11-3|14|TRBD1
TGTGCCAGCAGCGCACAGGGGGACTACAATGAGCAGTTCTTC
CASSAQGDYNEQFF
>TRBJ2-7|.|TRBV12-5|15|.
TGTGCTAGTGGTCCTCATACTGATAATGCCTACGAGCAGTACTTC
CASGPHTDNAYEQYF
>TRBJ2-5|few|TRBV9|15|.
TGTGCCAGCAGCCCCAGGGGGGCTAGCCGGGAGACCCAGTACTTC
CASSPRGASRETQYF
>TRBJ2-1|.|TRBV7-3|13|.
TGTGCCAGCAGCTCCACGATCGGGACGCAGCAGTTCTTC
CASSSTIGTQQFF
>TRBJ1-3|.|TRBV9|15|.
TGTGCCAGCAGCGTAGGACAAGGGCGGGAAAACACCATATATTTT
CASSVGQGRENTIYF
>TRBJ1-2|.|TRBV11-2|15|.
TGTGCCAGCAGCCCCCGGGGACCGACAGGAACGGGCTACACCTTC
CASSPRGPTGTGYTF
>TRBJ1-3|.|TRBV10-3|14|.
TGTGCCATCAGTGACGGAGACTCTGGAAACACCATATATTTT
CAISDGDSGNTIYF
>TRBJ1-4|.|TRBV7-9|16|TRBD1
TGTGCCAGCAGCCAGGGCCAGGGACAGGGGTTTGAAAAACTGTTTTTT
CASSQGQGQGFEKLFF
>TRBJ2-3|few|TRBV7-3|16|.
TGTGCCAGCATGGGACAGAACTGGGGGGGAGCAGATACGCAGTATTTT
CASMGQNWGGADTQYF
>TRBJ2-1|.|TRBV5-1|13|.
TGCGCCAGCAGCTTGGGCAGCATCAATGAGCAGTTCTTC
CASSLGSINEQFF
>TRBJ2-1|.|TRBV9|17|TRBD2
TGTGCCAGCAGCGTACTAGCGGGAGCCAACTCCTACAATGAGCAGTTCTTC
CASSVLAGANSYNEQFF
>TRBJ1-1|.|TRBV6-1|13|.
TGTGCCAGCAGTGAAGCTCACAGGGCTGAAGCTTTCTTT
CASSEAHRAEAFF
>TRBJ2-7|.|TRBV5-1|15|TRBD2
TGCGCCAGCAGCTTGGACCCTAGCGGGAACTACGAGCAGTACTTC
CASSLDPSGNYEQYF
>TRBJ2-7|.|TRBV9|15|TRBD2
TGTGCCAGCAGCCTGGGGGGAGCGGGAATCTACGAGCAGTACTTC
CASSLGGAGIYEQYF
>TRBJ1-1|.|TRBV5-4|15|.
TGTGCCAGCAGCCGAGGTGGGGGGTCTTACACTGAAGCTTTCTTT
CASSRGGGSYTEAFF
>TRBJ2-3|.|TRBV5-1|15|.
TGCGCCAGCAGCCAGGGGATTGGGTTTTCAGATACGCAGTATTTT
CASSQGIGFSDTQYF
>TRBJ2-5|.|TRBV30|15|TRBD1
TGTGCCTGGAACCTGGGACAGGGGGCCAGGAAGACCCAGTACTTC
CAWNLGQGARKTQYF
>TRBJ1-2|.|TRBV18|15|.
TGTGCCAGCTCACCACCCTCGACAGCGGGTTATGGCTACACCTTC
CASSPPSTAGYGYTF
>TRBJ1-1|.|TRBV10-3|13|TRBD1
TGTGCCATCAGTAAACAGGGGGGCACTGAAGCTTTCTTT
CAISKQGGTEAFF
>TRBJ2-7|.|TRBV7-2|18|TRBD2
TGTGCCAGCAGCTCGGGACTAGCCCGGGTACGGTCAGGCTACGAGCAGTACTTC
CASSSGLARVRSGYEQYF
>TRBJ1-1|.|TRBV18|14|TRBD1
TGTGCCAGCTCACCAATCCAGGGGGGGGGTGAAGCTTTCTTT
CASSPIQGGGEAFF
>TRBJ2-1|.|TRBV11-2|16|TRBD2
TGTGCCAGCAGCTTAGAGGTCCAGCGGGAGGACAATGAGCAGTTCTTC
CASSLEVQREDNEQFF
>TRBJ2-5|.|TRBV6-5|12|.
TGTGCCAGCAGGTCCGACCGCTGGGAGCAGTACTTC
CASRSDRWEQYF
>TRBJ1-2|.|TRBV29-1|12|.
TGCAGCGTTGGGGAGAGGGAGCATGGCTACACCTTC
CSVGEREHGYTF
>TRBJ1-1|.|TRBV7-3|13|.
TGTGCCAGCAGCTTATTTCAGAACACTGAAGCTTTCTTT
CASSLFQNTEAFF
>TRBJ2-7|.|TRBV2|11|.
TGTGCCAGCTGCCGGGACTACGAGCAGTACTTC
CASCRDYEQYF